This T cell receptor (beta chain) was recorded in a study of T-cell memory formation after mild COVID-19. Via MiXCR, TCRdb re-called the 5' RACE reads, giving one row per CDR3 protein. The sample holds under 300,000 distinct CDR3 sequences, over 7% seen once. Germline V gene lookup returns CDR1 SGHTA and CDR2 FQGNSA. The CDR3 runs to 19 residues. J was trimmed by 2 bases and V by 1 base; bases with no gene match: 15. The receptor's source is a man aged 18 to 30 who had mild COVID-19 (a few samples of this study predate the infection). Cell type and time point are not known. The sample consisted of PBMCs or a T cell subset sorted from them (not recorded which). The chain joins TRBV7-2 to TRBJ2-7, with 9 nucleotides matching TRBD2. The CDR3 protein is CASSLGRVRSSGAPYEQYF. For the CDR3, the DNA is TGTGCCAGCAGCTTAGGGCGGGTTAGGTCTAGCGGGGCACCCTACGAGCAGTACTTC.